The entry that follows covers one T cell receptor beta chain sequence. There are many counts of this clonotype. Its specific antigen is unknown. Per-base qualities were not stored, and no clone one base away is much larger. Germline trimming amounts to 6 bases on V and 6 bases on J, with 7 as the count of junction bases outside the gene matches. CDR1 and CDR2 were assigned from the germline V gene (reference sequence) as DFQATT and SNEGSKA. Inclusive of the bounding cysteine and phenylalanine, the CDR3 is 13 residues long. Just the 39-base CDR3 DNA is kept, in frame starting at base 1. The data stem from a study of Graves' ophthalmopathy and Graves' hyperthyroidism (dated by TCRdb to the late 2010s). Broadly, across the study: Peripheral blood was collected before any treatment was given, at the time of initial diagnosis. The study used signatures of the TCR beta repertoire to tell Graves' ophthalmopathy apart from Graves' hyperthyroidism and to predict which patients would progress to ophthalmopathy. T-cell repertoires of thyroid tissue and blood were compared in several hyperthyroidism patients. After sampling, hyperthyroidism patients received methimazole starting at 30 mg daily, and ophthalmopathy patients received high-dose intravenous methylprednisolone. An independent validation cohort comprised some 19 hyperthyroidism patients and over 15 patients who later progressed from hyperthyroidism to ophthalmopathy. To explore V-J signatures that distinguish ophthalmopathy from hyperthyroidism, a discovery set of about a hundred patients was enrolled, made up of 43 with ophthalmopathy and 55 to 65 with stable hyperthyroidism. In total, over 130 blood samples were TCR-sequenced: fewer than 50 ophthalmopathy, some 72 hyperthyroidism and 17 hyperthyroidism-to-ophthalmopathy patients. The roughly 91 discovery patients were randomly split 7:3 into training and test sets. Here is what the overall study found, with its caveats: Most of the expanded thyroid clonotypes with a frequency above 0.001 were also detected in blood, and it was suggested that the thyroid immune response may be reflected by blood repertoires. In validation, the model predicted ophthalmopathy progression with about 71% sensitivity and 72.22% specificity; 12 predicted patients were CT-confirmed with GO in a median of about 6.2 months. The 13-signature model separated ophthalmopathy from stable hyperthyroidism with around 90% sensitivity and almost 84% specificity in cross-validation, and 80%/75% in the test set. No statistical method was used to predetermine the sample size, and group allocation was not hidden from the investigators.

For repertoire sequencing, TCR beta CDR3 regions were amplified from RNA transcripts. A first-round RT-PCR used HTBI primers with the Qiagen OneStep RT-PCR kit, followed by a second-round multiplex PCR, size selection and purification. Libraries were sequenced on an Illumina HiSeq2000 using paired-end 100 bp reads. The authors' analysis ran thus. SOAPnuke was used to process the reads, throwing out any read that had adapters, had uncalled bases, had a mean Phred below 15, or lacked an exact constant-primer or identifier match. High-quality paired reads were merged with COPE v1.2.5. Each unique nucleotide sequence was treated as a clonotype, and MiTCR v1.1 was used to align the clonotypes to the IMGT TRB V, D and J references. The analysis was limited to V-J combinations with a frequency above 0.0001, which together covered 99.2% of the repertoires. For each V-J combination, a TCR clonal expansion and chaos score was defined as F50 clonal expansion divided by the chaos observed in the TCRdist matrix. Welch's t-statistics and random forest were used to narrow the features down to 10 to 15 V-J combinations, which were then fed into a naive Bayes classifier. Thyroid-blood repertoire similarity was quantified with the Morisita-Horn index. TCRdb handled the public reads itself, with Q25 trimming in fastp and clone calling in MiXCR, and kept productive beta chains. When rows share a CDR3 protein, they turn into one entry using the most common DNA and genes. The V and J calls here are based on TCRdb, not the publication. In this sample the table shows about 390,000 distinct CDR3 sequences, about 16% of which occur a single time. The ten biggest clones cover approximately 7% of the sample.

Hyperthyroidism was considered stable if no progression to ophthalmopathy occurred within 18 months of follow-up. Hyperthyroidism patients were newly diagnosed, with disease duration under 2 months, and aged 18 to 65 years. Anyone with other autoimmune diseases, uncontrolled infections, pregnancy or lactation was excluded from the study. Clinical symptoms, serum thyroxine, TRAb, thyroid ultrasound and orbital computed tomography formed the basis of the diagnosis. Ficoll-Paque density gradient centrifugation was used to isolate PBMCs from around 9.1 ml of fresh peripheral blood. Total RNA was extracted using Trizol reagent, and RNA quality was checked on an Agilent 2100 Bioanalyzer.

Recombination joined TRBV20-1 with TRBJ1-1, with TRBD1 identical over 10 junction bases. The receptor was derived from a woman younger than 35 with stable Graves' hyperthyroidism. Donor details come from another sample of the same person, matched by shared clones. The sample consisted of peripheral blood. The nucleotide sequence reads TGCAGTGCACCGACAGGGGGCAAGGCTGAAGCTTTCTTT. It specifies CSAPTGGKAEAFF.